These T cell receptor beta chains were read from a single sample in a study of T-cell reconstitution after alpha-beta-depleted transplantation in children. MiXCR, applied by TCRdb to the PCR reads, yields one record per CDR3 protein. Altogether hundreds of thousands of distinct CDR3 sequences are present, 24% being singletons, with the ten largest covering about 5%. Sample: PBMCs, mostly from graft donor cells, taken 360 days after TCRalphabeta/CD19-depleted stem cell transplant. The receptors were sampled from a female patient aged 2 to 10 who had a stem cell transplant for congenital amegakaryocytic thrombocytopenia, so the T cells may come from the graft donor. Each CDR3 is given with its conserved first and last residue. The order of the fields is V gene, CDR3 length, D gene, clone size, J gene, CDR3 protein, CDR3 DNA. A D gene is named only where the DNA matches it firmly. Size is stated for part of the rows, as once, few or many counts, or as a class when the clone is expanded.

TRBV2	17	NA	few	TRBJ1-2	CASSDPGQGNINYGYTF	TGTGCCAGCAGTGATCCCGGGCAGGGGAACATCAACTATGGCTACACCTTC
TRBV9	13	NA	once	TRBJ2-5	CASSVGYQETQYF	TGTGCCAGCAGCGTAGGGTATCAAGAGACCCAGTACTTC
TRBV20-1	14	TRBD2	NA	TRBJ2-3	CSARVSGITDTQYF	TGCAGTGCTAGAGTGAGCGGGATCACAGATACGCAGTATTTT
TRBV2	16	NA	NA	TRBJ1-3	CASSELRTVSGNTIYF	TGTGCCAGCAGTGAATTAAGGACAGTCTCTGGAAACACCATATATTTT
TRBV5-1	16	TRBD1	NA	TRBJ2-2	CASSRRDRGNTGELFF	TGCGCCAGCAGCCGGAGGGACAGGGGGAACACCGGGGAGCTGTTTTTT
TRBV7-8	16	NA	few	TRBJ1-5	CASSLASWETNQPQHF	TGTGCCAGCAGCTTAGCTTCGTGGGAAACCAATCAGCCCCAGCATTTT
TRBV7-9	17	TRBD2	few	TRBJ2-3	CATPRGGTSGKTDTQYF	TGTGCCACCCCCCGGGGGGGGACTAGCGGGAAAACAGATACGCAGTATTTT
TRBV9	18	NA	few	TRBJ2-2	CASSVFVIGNANTGELFF	TGTGCCAGCAGCGTGTTTGTTATTGGTAACGCGAACACCGGGGAGCTGTTTTTT
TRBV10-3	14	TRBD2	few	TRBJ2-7	CAISVGEGTYEQYF	TGTGCCATCAGTGTGGGGGAGGGTACCTACGAGCAGTACTTC
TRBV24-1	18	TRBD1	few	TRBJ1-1	CATMTPLDREKLNTEAFF	TGTGCCACCATGACGCCCCTGGACAGGGAAAAACTGAACACTGAAGCTTTCTTT
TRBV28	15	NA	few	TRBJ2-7	CASGTDYRVPNEQYF	TGTGCCAGCGGAACCGACTACAGGGTCCCAAACGAGCAGTACTTC
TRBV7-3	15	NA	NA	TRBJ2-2	CASSLNQAHTGELFF	TGTGCCAGCAGCTTAAACCAGGCCCACACCGGGGAGCTGTTTTTT
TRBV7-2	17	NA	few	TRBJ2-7	CASSFRGRTSSSYEQYF	TGTGCCAGCAGCTTTCGGGGACGCACCTCAAGCTCCTACGAGCAGTACTTC
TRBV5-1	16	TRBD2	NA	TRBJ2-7	CASSLPPNSGSYEQYF	TGCGCCAGCAGCTTGCCTCCGAATAGCGGGAGTTATGAGCAGTACTTC
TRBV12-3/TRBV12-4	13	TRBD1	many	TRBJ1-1	CASSPVTGTEAFF	TGTGCCAGCAGCCCGGTGACAGGGACTGAAGCTTTCTTT
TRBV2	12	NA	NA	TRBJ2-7	CASMAASYEQYF	TGTGCCAGCATGGCGGCCTCCTACGAGCAGTACTTC
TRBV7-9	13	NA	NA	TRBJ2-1	CASSLGPPYEQFF	TGTGCCAGCAGCCTGGGGCCCCCCTATGAGCAGTTCTTC
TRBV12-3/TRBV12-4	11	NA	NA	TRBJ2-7	CASSLGSGEYF	TGTGCCAGCAGTTTAGGGAGTGGCGAGTACTTC
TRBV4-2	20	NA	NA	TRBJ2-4	CASSATLQVAPRVAKNIQYF	TGTGCCAGCAGCGCGACTTTACAGGTTGCTCCGAGGGTAGCCAAAAACATTCAGTACTTC
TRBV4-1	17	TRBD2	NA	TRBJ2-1	CASSREASGRFGNEQFF	TGCGCCAGCAGCCGGGAGGCTAGCGGGAGGTTCGGCAATGAGCAGTTCTTC
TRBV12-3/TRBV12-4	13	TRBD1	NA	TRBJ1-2	CASSKTGSGGYTF	TGTGCCAGCAGCAAGACAGGGTCGGGCGGCTACACCTTC